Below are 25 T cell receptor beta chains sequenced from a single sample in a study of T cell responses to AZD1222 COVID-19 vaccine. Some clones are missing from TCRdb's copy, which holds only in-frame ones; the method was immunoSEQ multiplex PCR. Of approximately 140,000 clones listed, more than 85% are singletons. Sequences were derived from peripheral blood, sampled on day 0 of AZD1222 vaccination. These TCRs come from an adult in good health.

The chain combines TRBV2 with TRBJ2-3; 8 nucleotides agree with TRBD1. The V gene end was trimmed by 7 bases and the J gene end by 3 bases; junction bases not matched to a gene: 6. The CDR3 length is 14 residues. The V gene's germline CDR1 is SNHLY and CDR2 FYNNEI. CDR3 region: CASKTGAATDTQYF. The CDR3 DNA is TGTGCCAGCAAGACAGGGGCCGCTACAGATACGCAGTATTTT.

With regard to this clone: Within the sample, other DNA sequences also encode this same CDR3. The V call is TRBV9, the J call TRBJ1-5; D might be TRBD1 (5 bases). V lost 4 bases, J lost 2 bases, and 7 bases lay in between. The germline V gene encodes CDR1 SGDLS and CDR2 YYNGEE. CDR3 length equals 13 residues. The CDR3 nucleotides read TGTGCCAGCAGCCCGGGGGGCAATCAGCCCCAGCATTTT. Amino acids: CASSPGGNQPQHF.

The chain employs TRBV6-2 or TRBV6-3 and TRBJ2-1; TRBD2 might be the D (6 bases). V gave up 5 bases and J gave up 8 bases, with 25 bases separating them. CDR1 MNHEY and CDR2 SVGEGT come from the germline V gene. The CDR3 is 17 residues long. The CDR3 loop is CASSPGPGVPPIDEQFF. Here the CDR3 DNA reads TGTGCCAGCAGTCCCGGCCCGGGGGTCCCCCCCATCGATGAGCAGTTCTTC.

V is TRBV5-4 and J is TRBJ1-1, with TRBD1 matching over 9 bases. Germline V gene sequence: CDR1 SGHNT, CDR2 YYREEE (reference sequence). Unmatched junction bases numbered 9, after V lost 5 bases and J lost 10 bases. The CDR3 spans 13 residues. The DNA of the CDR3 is TGTGCCAGCAGTTTCGGACAGGGGAAGTCAGCTTTCTTT. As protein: CASSFGQGKSAFF.

The CDR3 region is CASNPGQGGNYGYTF. CDR3 in DNA: TGTGCCAGCAACCCCGGACAGGGTGGGAACTATGGCTACACCTTC. The V gene is TRBV27, the J gene TRBJ1-2, with 8 bases that match TRBD1. From germline, CDR1 is MNHEY and CDR2 SMNVEV (reference sequence). The CDR3 runs to 15 residues. Trimming at V came to 7 bases and at J to 2 bases, leaving 9 bases not matched to a gene.

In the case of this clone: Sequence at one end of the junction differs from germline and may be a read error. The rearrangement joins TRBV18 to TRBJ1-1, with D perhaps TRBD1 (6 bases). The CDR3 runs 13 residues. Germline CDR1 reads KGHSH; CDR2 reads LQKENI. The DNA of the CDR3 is TGTGCCAGCTCACCTCTCGAGGACAGTTCGTCATTTTTT. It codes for CASSPLEDSSSFF.

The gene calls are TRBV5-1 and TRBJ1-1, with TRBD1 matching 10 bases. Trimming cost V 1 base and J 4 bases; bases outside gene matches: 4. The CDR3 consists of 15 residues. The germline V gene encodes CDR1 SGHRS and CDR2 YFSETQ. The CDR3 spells CASSLSGTGATEAFF. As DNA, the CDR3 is TGCGCCAGCAGCTTGTCCGGGACAGGGGCCACTGAAGCTTTCTTT.

Here the CDR3 reads CASSSIAQGYNEQFF. As DNA, the CDR3 is TGTGCCAGCAGCTCTATTGCGCAGGGATACAATGAGCAGTTCTTC. The chain is built from TRBV11-1 and TRBJ2-1; D may be TRBD1 (5 bases). Per germline, CDR1 SGHAT and CDR2 FQDESV (reference sequence). The CDR3 length is 15 residues. The V gene lost 4 bases and the J gene lost 4 bases, with 14 bases spanning the gap.

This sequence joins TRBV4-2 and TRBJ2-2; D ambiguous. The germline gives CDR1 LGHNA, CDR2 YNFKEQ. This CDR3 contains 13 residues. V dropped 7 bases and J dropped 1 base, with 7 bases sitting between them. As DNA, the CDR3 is TGTGCCAGCACCCCGAAGAACACCGGGGAGCTGTTTTTT. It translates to CASTPKNTGELFF.

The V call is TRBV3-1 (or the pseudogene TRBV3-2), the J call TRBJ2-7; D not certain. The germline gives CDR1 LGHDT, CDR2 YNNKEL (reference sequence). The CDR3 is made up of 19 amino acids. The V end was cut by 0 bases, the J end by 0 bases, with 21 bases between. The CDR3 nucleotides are TGTGCCAGCAGCCAAGATTTGAGGCCGCCAGAGCGTCCCTCCTACGAGCAGTACTTC. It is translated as CASSQDLRPPERPSYEQYF.

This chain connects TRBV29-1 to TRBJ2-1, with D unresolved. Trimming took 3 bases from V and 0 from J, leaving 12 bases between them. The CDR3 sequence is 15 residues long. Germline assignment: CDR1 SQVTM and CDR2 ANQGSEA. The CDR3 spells CSVDSDFSSYNEQFF. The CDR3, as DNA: TGCAGCGTTGACAGCGACTTTAGCTCCTACAATGAGCAGTTCTTC.

The CDR3 protein is CASSTLTSGALSYEQYF. The CDR3 region has the DNA TGTGCCAGCAGTACGCTGACTAGCGGGGCCCTCTCCTACGAGCAGTACTTC. The J gene is TRBJ2-7, the V gene TRBV28, with TRBD2 matching over 11 bases. Trimming cost V 5 bases and J 0 bases; bases outside gene matches: 9. In germline, CDR1 is MDHEN, CDR2 SYDVKM. CDR3 length: 17 amino acids.

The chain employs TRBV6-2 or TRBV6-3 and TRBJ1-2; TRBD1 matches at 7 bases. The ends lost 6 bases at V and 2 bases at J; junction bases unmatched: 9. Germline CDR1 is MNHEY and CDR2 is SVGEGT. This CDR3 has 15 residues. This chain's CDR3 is CASSIFPGQNYGYTF. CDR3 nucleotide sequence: TGTGCCAGCAGCATCTTCCCGGGACAGAACTATGGCTACACCTTC.

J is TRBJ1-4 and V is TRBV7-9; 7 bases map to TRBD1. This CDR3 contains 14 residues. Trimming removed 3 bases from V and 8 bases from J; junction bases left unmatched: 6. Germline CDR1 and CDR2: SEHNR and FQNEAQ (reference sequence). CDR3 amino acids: CASSLAGTAEKLFF. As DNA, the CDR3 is TGTGCCAGCAGCTTGGCCGGGACAGCGGAAAAACTGTTTTTT. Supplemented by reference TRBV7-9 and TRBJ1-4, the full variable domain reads DTGVSQNPRHKITKRGQNVTFRCDPISEHNRLYWYRQTLGQGPEFLTYFQNEAQLEKSRLLSDRFSAERPKGSFSTLEIQRTEQGDSAMYLCASSLAGTAEKLFFGSGTQLSVL.

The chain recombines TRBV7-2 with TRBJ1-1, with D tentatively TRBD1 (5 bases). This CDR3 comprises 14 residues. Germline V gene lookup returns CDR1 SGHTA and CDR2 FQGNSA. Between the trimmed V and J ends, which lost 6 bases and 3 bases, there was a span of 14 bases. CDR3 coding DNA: TGTGCCAGCAGTACTAGGGCAGGGCACACTGAAGCTTTCTTT. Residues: CASSTRAGHTEAFF. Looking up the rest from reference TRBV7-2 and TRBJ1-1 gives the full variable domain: GAGVSQSPSNKVTEKGKDVELRCDPISGHTALYWYRQSLGQGLEFLIYFQGNSAPDKSGLPSDRFSAERTGGSVSTLTIQRTQQEDSAVYLCASSTRAGHTEAFFGQGTRLTVV.

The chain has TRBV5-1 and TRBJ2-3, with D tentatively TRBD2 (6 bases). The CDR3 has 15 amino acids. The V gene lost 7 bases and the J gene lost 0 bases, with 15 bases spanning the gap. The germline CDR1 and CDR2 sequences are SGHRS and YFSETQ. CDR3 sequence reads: CASLVAGKSTDTQYF. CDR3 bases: TGCGCCAGCCTGGTCGCGGGAAAGAGCACAGATACGCAGTATTTT. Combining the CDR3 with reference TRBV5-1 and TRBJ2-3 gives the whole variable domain KAGVTQTPRYLIKTRGQQVTLSCSPISGHRSVSWYQQTPGQGLQFLFEYFSETQRNKGNFPGRFSGRQFSNSRSEMNVSTLELGDSALYLCASLVAGKSTDTQYFGPGTRLTVL.

CDR3 sequence: CASSIALGNYEQYF. The DNA for the CDR3 is TGTGCCAGTAGTATAGCCTTAGGGAACTACGAGCAGTACTTC. The genes are TRBV19 and TRBJ2-7; D gene uncertain. V lost 1 base and J 3 bases, leaving 10 bases between the germline ends. In germline, CDR1 is LNHDA, CDR2 SQIVND (reference sequence). CDR3 length: 14 residues.

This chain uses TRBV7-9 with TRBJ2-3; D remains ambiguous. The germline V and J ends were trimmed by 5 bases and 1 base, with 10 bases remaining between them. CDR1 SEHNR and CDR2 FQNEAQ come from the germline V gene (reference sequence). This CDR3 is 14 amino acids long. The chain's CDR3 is CASSPSGGTDTQYF. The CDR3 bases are TGTGCCAGCAGCCCTTCCGGTGGCACAGATACGCAGTATTTT.

The CDR3 nucleotides are TGCGCCAGCAGCCAAGATTCATCGCAGCTATTGGATTCACCCCTCCACTTT. It is translated as CASSQDSSQLLDSPLHF. The chain couples TRBV4-1 to TRBJ1-6; D remains unclear. The ends were cut back, 0 bases at V and 8 bases at J, with 17 bases in the middle. Germline values: CDR1 MGHRA, CDR2 YSYEKL. CDR3 length: 17 residues.

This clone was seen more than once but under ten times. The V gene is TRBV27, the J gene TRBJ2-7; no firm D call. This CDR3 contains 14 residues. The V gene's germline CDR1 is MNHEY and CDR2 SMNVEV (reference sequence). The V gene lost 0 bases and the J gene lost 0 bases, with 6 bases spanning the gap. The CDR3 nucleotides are TGTGCCAGCAGTTTATCCCTTCTCTCCTACGAGCAGTACTTC. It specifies CASSLSLLSYEQYF.

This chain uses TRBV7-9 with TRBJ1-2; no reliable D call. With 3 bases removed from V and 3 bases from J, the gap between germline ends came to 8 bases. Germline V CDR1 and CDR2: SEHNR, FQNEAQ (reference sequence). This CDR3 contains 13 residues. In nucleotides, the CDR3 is TGTGCCAGCAGCTTTTTCGGGGACTATGGCTACACCTTC. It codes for CASSFFGDYGYTF. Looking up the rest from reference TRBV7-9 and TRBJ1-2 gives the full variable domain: DTGVSQNPRHKITKRGQNVTFRCDPISEHNRLYWYRQTLGQGPEFLTYFQNEAQLEKSRLLSDRFSAERPKGSFSTLEIQRTEQGDSAMYLCASSFFGDYGYTFGSGTRLTVV.

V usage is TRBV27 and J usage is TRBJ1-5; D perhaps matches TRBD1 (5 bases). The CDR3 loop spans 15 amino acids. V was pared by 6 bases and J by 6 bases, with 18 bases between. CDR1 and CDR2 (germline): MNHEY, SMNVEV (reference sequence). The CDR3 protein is CASSHGGGSGQPQHF. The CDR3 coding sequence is TGTGCCAGCAGCCACGGGGGGGGATCGGGTCAGCCCCAGCATTTT.

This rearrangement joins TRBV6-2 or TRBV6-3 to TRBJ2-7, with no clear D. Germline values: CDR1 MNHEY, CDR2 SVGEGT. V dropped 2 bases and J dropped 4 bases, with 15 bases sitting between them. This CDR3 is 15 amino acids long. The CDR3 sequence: CASSYRTIYGYEQYF. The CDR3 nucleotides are TGTGCCAGCAGTTACAGGACCATCTATGGGTACGAGCAGTACTTC.

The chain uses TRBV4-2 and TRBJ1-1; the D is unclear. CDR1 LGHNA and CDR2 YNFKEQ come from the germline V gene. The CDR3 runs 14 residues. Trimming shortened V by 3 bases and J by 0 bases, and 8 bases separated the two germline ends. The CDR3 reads CASSHAGMNTEAFF. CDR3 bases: TGTGCCAGCAGCCATGCAGGCATGAACACTGAAGCTTTCTTT.

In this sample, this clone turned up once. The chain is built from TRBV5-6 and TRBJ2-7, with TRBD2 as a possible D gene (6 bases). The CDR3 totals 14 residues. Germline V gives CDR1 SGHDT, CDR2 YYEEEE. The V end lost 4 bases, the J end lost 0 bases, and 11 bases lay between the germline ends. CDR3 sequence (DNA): TGTGCCAGCAGCCCGGGACTTTCCTCCTACGAGCAGTACTTC. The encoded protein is CASSPGLSSYEQYF.